This TCR beta chain was profiled in a study of cytomegalovirus exposure and HLA in healthy donors (dated by TCRdb to about 2017). Regarding the study in general: The 700 or so repertoires of the first cohort and the 95 to 150 validation repertoires were produced on the same platform, according to a later analysis. To predict cytomegalovirus infection status, the study brought together high-throughput TCR immunosequencing, statistical association of individual TCRs with disease status, and machine learning. A separate validation cohort of some 130 different subjects was used in addition to the approximately 700-subject first cohort. The aim of the study was to test whether cataloging public T cell receptors could identify signatures of past pathogen exposure. The research as a whole found: All 120 or so repertoires were used to score co-occurrence in the validation cohort in a later analysis, because that analysis had no HLA typing for the cohort. Three of the identified cytomegalovirus-associated TCR beta chains were confirmed in vitro to be specific for cytomegalovirus antigens. The authors suggested that the approach could potentially be generalized to other disease states and immunological phenotypes. Subsequent analysis determined that TCRs grouped into clusters in the first cohort also showed a tendency toward co-occurrence across the roughly 120 validation repertoires, and about 94% of cluster scores exceeded 0. While some public TCRs were present in many individuals, most TCR sequences turned up only very rarely across donors. In the study, 150 to 200 TCR beta chains were listed as associated with cytomegalovirus. The classifier was reported to diagnose cytomegalovirus status with high specificity and sensitivity in both the original and validation cohorts.

The library was generated by the immunoSEQ multiplex PCR assay. Processing in the source paper ran as follows. A statistical classification framework was developed to diagnose cytomegalovirus status using the catalog of TCR beta chain sequences. The clones in this table, taken by TCRdb from immuneACCESS, are in-frame only. Not every clone is retained; where verified, under half of the shortfall comes from an unresolved V gene, and the cause of the rest is unknown. That table supplies the V and J calls and clone size; D and trimming were determined from the DNA. The table for this sample lists roughly 130,000 clones; roughly 81% of them were counted only once. The ten largest clones represent more than 1.4% of the sample. Concerning this clone: Its target antigen remains unknown. No per-base quality is available; no much larger clone lies one base away.

The CDR3 goes from the cysteine to the phenylalanine over 12 residues. Only the CDR3 DNA stays, 36 bases, in frame from base 1. The CDR1 and CDR2 encoded by the germline V gene (reference sequence) are GTSNPN and SVGIG. Trimming leaves V shorter by 7 bases and J shorter by 4 bases, with the junction holding 2 bases beyond the gene matches. The donors were included in the validation cohort of some 110 subjects, a group kept apart from the roughly 700-subject first cohort. In this chain, TRBV30 is recombined with TRBJ2-3; 10 bases in the junction line up with TRBD1. Specimen: PBMCs. The sequence was obtained from a woman in her 30s in good health and CMV-seronegative. The CDR3 here reads CASGQGADTQYF. The bases read TGTGCCTCTGGACAGGGGGCAGATACGCAGTATTTT. The entire variable domain, with the stretches around the CDR3 drawn from the reference TRBV30 and TRBJ2-3 proteins, is SQTIHQWPATLVQPVGSPLSLECTVEGTSNPNLYWYRQAAGRGLQLLFYSVGIGQISSEVPQNLSASRPQDRQFILSSKKLLLSDSGFYLCASGQGADTQYFGPGTRLTVL.